The clone carrying this T cell receptor (beta chain) has a handful of counts. What it binds is not known. TCRdb itself ran the PCR reads through MiXCR, one entry per CDR3 protein. The sample has approximately 500,000 distinct CDR3 sequences; about a fifth are singletons. CDR3 length equals 15 residues. Germline CDR1 is SGHDT and CDR2 is YYEEEE. Trimming pared 0 bases from V and 4 bases from J, leaving 11 bases between. These data are taken from a study of molecular identifiers for immune sequencing clone quantification. Study conclusions and caveats: Should identical TCR molecules share a barcode, the sizes of highly expanded clones could be underestimated. Over 97% of CMV-specific effector molecules, but under 1% of naive ones, were in clones above 20 copies. One cell's worth of spiked Jurkat TCR RNA was reportedly detectable among approximately 1 million naive cells.

The TCR comes from a human donor in good health. Some libraries in this study had Jurkat cell RNA spiked in. Sequencing was performed on naive CD8+ T cells from blood, with Jurkat cell RNA spiked in. Described subset: FACS-sorted CD8+CD4-CCR7+CD45RA+ naive T cells. V gene TRBV5-6 combines with J gene TRBJ1-5; perhaps TRBD1 as D (5 bases). Here the CDR3 DNA reads TGTGCCAGCAGCTTGGGGCTGGGGGTTAATCAGCCCCAGCATTTT. Amino acids: CASSLGLGVNQPQHF.